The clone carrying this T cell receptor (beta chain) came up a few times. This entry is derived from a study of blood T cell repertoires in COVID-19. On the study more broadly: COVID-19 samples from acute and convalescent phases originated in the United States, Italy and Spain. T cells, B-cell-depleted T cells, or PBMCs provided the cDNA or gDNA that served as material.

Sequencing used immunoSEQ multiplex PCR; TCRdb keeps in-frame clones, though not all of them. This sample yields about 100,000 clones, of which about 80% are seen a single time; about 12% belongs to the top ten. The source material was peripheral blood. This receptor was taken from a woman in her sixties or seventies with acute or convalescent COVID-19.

The CDR3 DNA reads TGTGCCAGCAGTGAAGCGGGGACAGGGATTAACTATGAGCAGTTCTTC. It specifies CASSEAGTGINYEQFF. The chain couples TRBV2 to TRBJ2-1; 9 bases align to TRBD1. Trimming at V came to 0 bases and at J to 8 bases, leaving 8 bases not matched to a gene. The CDR3 length is 16 residues. CDR1 SNHLY and CDR2 FYNNEI come from the germline V gene.